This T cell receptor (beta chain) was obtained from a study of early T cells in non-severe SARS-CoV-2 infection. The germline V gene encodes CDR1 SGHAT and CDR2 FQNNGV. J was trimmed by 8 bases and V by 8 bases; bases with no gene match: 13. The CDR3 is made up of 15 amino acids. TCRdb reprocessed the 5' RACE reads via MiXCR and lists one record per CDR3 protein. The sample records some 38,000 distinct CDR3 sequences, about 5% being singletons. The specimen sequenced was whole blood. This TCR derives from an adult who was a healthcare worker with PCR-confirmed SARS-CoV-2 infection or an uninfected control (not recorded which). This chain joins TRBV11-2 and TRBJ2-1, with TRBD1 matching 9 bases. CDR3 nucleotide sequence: TGTGCCAGCTCCTCGACAGGGGGTGTCCTCTATGAGCAGTTCTTC. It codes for CASSSTGGVLYEQFF.